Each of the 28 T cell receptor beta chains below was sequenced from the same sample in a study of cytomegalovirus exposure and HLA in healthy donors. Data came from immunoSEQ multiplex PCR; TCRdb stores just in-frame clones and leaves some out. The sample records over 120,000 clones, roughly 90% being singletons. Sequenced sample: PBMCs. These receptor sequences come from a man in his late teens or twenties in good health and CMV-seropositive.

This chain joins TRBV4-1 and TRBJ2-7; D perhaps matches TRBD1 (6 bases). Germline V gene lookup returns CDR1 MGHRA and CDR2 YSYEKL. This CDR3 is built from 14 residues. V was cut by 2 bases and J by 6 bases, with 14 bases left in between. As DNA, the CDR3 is TGCGCCAGCAGCCAATCGGGACACCCCGGCGAGCAGTACTTC. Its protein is CASSQSGHPGEQYF.

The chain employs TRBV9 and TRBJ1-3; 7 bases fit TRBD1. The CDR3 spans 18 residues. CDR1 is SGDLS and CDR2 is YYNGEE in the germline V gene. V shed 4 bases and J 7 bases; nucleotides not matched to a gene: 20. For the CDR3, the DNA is TGTGCCAGCAGCCCTCACGCCGGGGACAGAATAAACCTCAACACCATATATTTT. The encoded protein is CASSPHAGDRINLNTIYF.

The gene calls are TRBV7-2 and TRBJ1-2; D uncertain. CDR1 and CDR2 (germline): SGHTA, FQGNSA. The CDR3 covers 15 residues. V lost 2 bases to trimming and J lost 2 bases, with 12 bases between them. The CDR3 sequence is CASSLLNQINYGYTF. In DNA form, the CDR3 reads TGTGCCAGCAGCTTATTGAACCAGATCAACTATGGCTACACCTTC. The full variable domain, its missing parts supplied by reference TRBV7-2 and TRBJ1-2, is GAGVSQSPSNKVTEKGKDVELRCDPISGHTALYWYRQSLGQGLEFLIYFQGNSAPDKSGLPSDRFSAERTGGSVSTLTIQRTQQEDSAVYLCASSLLNQINYGYTFGSGTRLTVV.

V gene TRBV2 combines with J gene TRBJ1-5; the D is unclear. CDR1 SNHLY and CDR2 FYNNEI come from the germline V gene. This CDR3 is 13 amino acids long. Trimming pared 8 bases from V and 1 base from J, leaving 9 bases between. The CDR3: CASAGQSNQPQHF. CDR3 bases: TGTGCCAGCGCGGGCCAGAGCAATCAGCCCCAGCATTTT.

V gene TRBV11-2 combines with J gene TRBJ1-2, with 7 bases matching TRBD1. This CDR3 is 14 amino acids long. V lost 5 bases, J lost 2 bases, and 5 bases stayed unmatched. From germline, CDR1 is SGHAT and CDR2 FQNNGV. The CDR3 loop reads CASSLWDRNYGYTF. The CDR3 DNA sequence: TGTGCCAGCAGCCTCTGGGACAGAAACTATGGCTACACCTTC.

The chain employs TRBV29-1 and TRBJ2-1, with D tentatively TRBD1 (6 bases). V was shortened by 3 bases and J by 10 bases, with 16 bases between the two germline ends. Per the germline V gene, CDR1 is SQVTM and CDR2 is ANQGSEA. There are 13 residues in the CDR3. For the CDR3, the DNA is TGCAGCGTTGAGGGGGCGCGGAATTGGGAGCAGTTCTTC. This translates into CSVEGARNWEQFF.

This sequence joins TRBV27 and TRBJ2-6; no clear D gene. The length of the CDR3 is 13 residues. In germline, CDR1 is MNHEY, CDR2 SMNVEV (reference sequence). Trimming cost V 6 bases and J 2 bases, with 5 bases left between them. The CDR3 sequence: CASRSTGANVLTF. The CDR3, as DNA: TGTGCCAGCAGGTCCACTGGGGCCAACGTCCTGACTTTC.

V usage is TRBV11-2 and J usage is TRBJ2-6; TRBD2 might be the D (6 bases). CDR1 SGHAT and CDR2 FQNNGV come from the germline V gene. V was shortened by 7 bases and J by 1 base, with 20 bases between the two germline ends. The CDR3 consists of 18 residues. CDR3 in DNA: TGTGCCAGCATCGCGCGGCGGGGAATAGTTTCTGGGGCCAACGTCCTGACTTTC. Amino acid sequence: CASIARRGIVSGANVLTF.

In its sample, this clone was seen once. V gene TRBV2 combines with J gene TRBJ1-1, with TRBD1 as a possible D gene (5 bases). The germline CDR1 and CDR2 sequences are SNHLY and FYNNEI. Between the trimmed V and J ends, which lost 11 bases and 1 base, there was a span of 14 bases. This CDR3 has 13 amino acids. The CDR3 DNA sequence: TGTGCCTCCGGGCGGGGCCGGAACACTGAAGCTTTCTTT. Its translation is CASGRGRNTEAFF.

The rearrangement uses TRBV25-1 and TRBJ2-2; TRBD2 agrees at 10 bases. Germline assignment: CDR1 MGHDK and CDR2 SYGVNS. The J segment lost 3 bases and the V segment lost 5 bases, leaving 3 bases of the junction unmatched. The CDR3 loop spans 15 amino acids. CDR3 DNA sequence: TGTGCCAGCAGTACCGGGACTAGCGACACCGGGGAGCTGTTTTTT. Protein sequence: CASSTGTSDTGELFF.

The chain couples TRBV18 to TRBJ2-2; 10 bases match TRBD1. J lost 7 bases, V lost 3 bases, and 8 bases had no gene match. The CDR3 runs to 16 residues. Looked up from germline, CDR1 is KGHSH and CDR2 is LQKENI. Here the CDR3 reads CASSPPGQGMNGELFF. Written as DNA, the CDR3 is TGTGCCAGCTCACCGCCGGGACAGGGGATGAACGGGGAGCTGTTTTTT. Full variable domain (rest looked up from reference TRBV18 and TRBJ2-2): NAGVMQNPRHLVRRRGQEARLRCSPMKGHSHVYWYRQLPEEGLKFMVYLQKENIIDESGMPKERFSAEFPKEGPSILRIQQVVRGDSAAYFCASSPPGQGMNGELFFGEGSRLTVL.

The CDR3 here is CASAKQGTANYGYTF. CDR3 bases: TGTGCCAGCGCAAAACAGGGAACCGCTAACTATGGCTACACCTTC. The rearrangement joins TRBV27 to TRBJ1-2, with D perhaps matching TRBD1 (6 bases). The CDR3 loop spans 15 amino acids. Trimming took 8 bases from V and 0 from J, leaving 16 bases between them. Germline loops: CDR1 MNHEY, CDR2 SMNVEV (reference sequence).

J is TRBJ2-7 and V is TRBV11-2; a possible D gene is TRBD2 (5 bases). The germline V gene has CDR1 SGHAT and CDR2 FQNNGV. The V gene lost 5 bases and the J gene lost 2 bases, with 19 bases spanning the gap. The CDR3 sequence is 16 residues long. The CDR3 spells CASSLRTAQVPYEQYF. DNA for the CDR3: TGTGCCAGCAGCCTCCGGACTGCCCAAGTCCCCTACGAGCAGTACTTC. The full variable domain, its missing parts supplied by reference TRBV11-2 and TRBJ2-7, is EAGVAQSPRYKIIEKRQSVAFWCNPISGHATLYWYQQILGQGPKLLIQFQNNGVVDDSQLPKDRFSAERLKGVDSTLKIQPAKLEDSAVYLCASSLRTAQVPYEQYFGPGTRLTVT.

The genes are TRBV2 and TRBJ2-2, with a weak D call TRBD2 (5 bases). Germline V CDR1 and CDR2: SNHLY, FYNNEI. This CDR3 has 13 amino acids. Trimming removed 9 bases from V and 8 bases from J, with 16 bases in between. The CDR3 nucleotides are TGTGCCAGTGTGGGGAGACTTCTGGGGGAGCTGTTTTTT. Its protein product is CASVGRLLGELFF. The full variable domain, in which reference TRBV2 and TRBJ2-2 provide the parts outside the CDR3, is EPEVTQTPSHQVTQMGQEVILRCVPISNHLYFYWYRQILGQKVEFLVSFYNNEISEKSEIFDDQFSVERPDGSNFTLKIRSTKLEDSAMYFCASVGRLLGELFFGEGSRLTVL.

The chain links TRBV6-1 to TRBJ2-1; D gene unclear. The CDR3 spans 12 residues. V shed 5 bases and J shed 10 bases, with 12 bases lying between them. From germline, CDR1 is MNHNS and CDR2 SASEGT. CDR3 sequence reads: CASSLRGEEQFF. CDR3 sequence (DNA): TGTGCCAGCAGTTTAAGAGGTGAGGAGCAGTTCTTC.

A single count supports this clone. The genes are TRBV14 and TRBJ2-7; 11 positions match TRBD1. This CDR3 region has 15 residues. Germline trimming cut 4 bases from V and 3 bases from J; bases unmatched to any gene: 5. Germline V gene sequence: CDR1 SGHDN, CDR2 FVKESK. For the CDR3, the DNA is TGTGCCAGCAGCCGAGGGACAGGGGGTTTCTACGAGCAGTACTTC. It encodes CASSRGTGGFYEQYF.

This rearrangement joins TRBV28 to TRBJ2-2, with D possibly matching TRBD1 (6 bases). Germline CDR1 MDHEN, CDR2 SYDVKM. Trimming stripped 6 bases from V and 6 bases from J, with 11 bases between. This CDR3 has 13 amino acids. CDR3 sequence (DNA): TGTGCCAGCAGCACCGGGACACCCGGGGAGCTGTTTTTT. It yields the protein CASSTGTPGELFF.

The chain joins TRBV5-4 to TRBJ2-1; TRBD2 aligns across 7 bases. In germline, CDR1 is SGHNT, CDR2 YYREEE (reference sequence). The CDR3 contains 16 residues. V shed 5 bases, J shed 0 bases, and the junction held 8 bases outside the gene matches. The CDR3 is CASSRGGPSSYNEQFF. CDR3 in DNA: TGTGCCAGCAGTCGCGGGGGACCAAGCTCCTACAATGAGCAGTTCTTC.

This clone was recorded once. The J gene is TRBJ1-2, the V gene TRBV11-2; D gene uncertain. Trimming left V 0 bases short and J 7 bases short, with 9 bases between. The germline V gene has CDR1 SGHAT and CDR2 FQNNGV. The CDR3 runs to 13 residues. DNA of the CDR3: TGTGCCAGCAGCTTAGAACGAAGAGGTGGCTACACCTTC. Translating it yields CASSLERRGGYTF.

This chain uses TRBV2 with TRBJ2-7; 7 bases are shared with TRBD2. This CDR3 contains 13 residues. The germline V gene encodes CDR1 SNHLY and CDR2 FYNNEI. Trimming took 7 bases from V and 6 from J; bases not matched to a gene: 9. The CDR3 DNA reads TGTGCCAGCATAGGTCCAGGGAGGGGCGAGCAGTACTTC. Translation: CASIGPGRGEQYF.

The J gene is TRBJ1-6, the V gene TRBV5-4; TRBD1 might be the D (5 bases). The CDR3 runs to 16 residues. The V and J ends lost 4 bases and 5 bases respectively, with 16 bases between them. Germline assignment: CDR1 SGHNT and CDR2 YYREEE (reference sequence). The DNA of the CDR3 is TGTGCCAGCAGCACTCGGGGGATAAGGAATAATTCACCCCTCCACTTT. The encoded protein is CASSTRGIRNNSPLHF.

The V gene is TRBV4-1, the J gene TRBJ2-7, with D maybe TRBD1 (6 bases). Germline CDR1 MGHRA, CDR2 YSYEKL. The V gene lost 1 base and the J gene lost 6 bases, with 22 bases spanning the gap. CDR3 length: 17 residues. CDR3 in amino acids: CASSQGFPDSAEGEQYF. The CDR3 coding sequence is TGCGCCAGCAGCCAAGGCTTCCCGGACAGTGCTGAAGGCGAGCAGTACTTC.

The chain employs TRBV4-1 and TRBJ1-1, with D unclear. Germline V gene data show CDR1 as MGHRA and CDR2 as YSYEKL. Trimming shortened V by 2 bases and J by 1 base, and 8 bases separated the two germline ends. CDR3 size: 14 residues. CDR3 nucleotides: TGCGCCAGCAGCCAACCTCAGGAGAACACTGAAGCTTTCTTT. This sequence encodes CASSQPQENTEAFF.

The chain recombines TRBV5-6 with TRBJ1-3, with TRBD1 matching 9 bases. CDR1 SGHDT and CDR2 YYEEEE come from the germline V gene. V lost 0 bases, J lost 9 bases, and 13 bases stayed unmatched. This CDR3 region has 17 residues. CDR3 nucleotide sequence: TGTGCCAGCAGCTTGGGGGACAGGGCCCTGTTGGATGGCACCATATATTTT. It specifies CASSLGDRALLDGTIYF.

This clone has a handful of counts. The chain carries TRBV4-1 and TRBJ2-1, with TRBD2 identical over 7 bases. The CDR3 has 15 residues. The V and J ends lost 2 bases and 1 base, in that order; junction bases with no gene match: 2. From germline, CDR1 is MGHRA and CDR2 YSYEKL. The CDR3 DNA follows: TGCGCCAGCAGCCAAAGCGGGGTATCCTACAATGAGCAGTTCTTC. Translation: CASSQSGVSYNEQFF.

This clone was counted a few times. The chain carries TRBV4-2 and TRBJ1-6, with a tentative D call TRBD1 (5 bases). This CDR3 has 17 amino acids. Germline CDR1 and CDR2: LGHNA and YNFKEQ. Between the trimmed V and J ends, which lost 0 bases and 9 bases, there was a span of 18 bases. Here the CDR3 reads CASSQDAGGARSSPLHF. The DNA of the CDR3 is TGTGCCAGCAGCCAAGATGCGGGAGGGGCTAGGAGTTCACCCCTCCACTTT.

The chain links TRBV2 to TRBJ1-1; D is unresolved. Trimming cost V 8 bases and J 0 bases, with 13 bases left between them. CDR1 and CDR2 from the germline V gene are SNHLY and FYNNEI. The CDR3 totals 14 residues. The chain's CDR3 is CASPLPVLNTEAFF. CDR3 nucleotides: TGTGCCAGCCCTTTACCAGTCTTGAACACTGAAGCTTTCTTT.

CDR3 protein: CASSWRSSSYEQYF. The DNA of the CDR3 is TGTGCCAGCAGCTGGAGGTCAAGCTCCTACGAGCAGTACTTC. The chain recombines TRBV5-8 with TRBJ2-7; tentatively, D is TRBD2 (5 bases). Trimming left V 3 bases short and J 0 bases short, with 10 bases between. The CDR3 runs to 14 residues. Germline V gene lookup returns CDR1 SGHTS and CDR2 YDEGEE.